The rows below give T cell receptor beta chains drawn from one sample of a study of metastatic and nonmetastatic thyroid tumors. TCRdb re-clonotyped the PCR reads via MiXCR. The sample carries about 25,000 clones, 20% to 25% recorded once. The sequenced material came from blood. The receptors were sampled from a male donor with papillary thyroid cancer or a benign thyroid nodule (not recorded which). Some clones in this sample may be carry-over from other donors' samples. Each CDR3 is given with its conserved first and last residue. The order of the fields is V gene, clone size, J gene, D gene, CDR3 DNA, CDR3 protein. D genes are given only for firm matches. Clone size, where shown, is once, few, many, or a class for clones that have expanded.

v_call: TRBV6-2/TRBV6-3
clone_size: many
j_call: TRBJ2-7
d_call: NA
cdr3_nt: TGTGCCAGCAGTTCGCAGTTGGAAGACTACGAGCAGTACTTC
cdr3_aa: CASSSQLEDYEQYF

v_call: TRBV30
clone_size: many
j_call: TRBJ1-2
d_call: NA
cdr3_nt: TGTGCCTGGAGTGTACAAAAGGGTATTGTTTCCTATGGCTACACCTTC
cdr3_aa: CAWSVQKGIVSYGYTF

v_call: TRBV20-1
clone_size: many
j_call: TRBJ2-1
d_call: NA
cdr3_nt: TGCAGTGCTGCAGGGAATGAGCAGTTCTTC
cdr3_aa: CSAAGNEQFF

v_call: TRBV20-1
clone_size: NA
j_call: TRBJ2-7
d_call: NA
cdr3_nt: TGCAGTGCTAGAGATGGGGATTCGGGAGAGCAGTACTTC
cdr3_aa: CSARDGDSGEQYF

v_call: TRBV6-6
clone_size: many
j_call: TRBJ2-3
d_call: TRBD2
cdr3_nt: TGTGCCAGCAGTTACGGCGGGACTAGCGGGAGGGATACGCAGTATTTT
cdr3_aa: CASSYGGTSGRDTQYF

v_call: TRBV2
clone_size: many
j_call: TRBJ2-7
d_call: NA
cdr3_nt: TGTGCCAGCAGGGGTGACTACGAGCAGTACTTC
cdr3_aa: CASRGDYEQYF

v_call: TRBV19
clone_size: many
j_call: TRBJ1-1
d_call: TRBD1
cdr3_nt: TGTGCCAGTAGTACGACAGGGGGAGCTGAAGCTTTCTTT
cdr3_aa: CASSTTGGAEAFF

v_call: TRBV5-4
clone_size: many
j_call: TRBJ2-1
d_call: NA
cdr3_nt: TGTGCCAGCAGCCGGGACTATGAGCAGTTCTTC
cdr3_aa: CASSRDYEQFF

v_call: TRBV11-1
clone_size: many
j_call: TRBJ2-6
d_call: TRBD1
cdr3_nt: TGTGCCAGCAGCCGGACAGGGGGCTTCAGTGGGGCCAACGTCCTGATTTTC
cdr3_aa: CASSRTGGFSGANVLIF

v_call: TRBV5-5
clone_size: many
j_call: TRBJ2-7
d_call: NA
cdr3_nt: TGTGCCAGCAGCTTCGACAAAGGGGTCTACGAGCAGTACTTC
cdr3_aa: CASSFDKGVYEQYF

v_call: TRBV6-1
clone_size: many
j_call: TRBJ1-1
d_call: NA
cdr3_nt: TGTGCCAGCAGTGAACATTCGTCCCGTGAAGCTTTCTTT
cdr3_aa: CASSEHSSREAFF

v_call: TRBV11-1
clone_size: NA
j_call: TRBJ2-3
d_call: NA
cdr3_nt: TGTGCCAGCAGCTTAGTTTTATGGTGGATCACAGATACGCAATATTTT
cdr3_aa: CASSLVLWWITDTQYF

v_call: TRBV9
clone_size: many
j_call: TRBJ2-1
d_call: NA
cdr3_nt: TGTGCCAGCAGCAGCCCAAGCTCCTACAATGAGCAGTTCTTC
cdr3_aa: CASSSPSSYNEQFF

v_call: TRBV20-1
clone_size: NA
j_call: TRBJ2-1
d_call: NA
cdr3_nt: TGCAGTGCTGGATGGGTAGCGTGCAACAATGAGCAGTTCTTC
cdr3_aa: CSAGWVACNNEQFF

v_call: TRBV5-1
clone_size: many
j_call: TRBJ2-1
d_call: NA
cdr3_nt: TGCGCCAGCAGCTTGACAGTATATGAGCAGTTCTTC
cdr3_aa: CASSLTVYEQFF

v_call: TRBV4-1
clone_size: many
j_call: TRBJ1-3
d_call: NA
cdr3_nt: TGCGCCAGCAGCCAAGCCGATACACCGGTCGCTGGAAACACCATATATTTT
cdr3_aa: CASSQADTPVAGNTIYF

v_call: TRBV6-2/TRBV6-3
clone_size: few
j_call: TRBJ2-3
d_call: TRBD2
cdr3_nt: TGTGCCAGCAGTTACGTACTAGCGGGGTGCCAAGATACGCAGTATTTT
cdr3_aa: CASSYVLAGCQDTQYF

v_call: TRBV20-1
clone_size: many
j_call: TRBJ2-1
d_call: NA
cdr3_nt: TGCAGTGCTAGAGATTCTGGGGCCGTATACAATGAGCAGTTCTTC
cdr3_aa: CSARDSGAVYNEQFF

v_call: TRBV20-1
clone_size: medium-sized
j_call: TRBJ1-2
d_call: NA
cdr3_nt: TGCAGTGCCCCCAAGGGGGGTACCAATAACTATGGCTACACCTTC
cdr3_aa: CSAPKGGTNNYGYTF

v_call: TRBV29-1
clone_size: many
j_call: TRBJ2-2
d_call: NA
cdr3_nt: TGCAGCGTTGCGCGGGGTTACACCGGGGAGCTGTTTTTT
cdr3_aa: CSVARGYTGELFF

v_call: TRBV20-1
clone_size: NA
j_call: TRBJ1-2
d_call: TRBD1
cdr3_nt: TGCAGTGCTAGACCCGGTCCAGGGGGCTATGGCTACACCTTC
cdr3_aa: CSARPGPGGYGYTF

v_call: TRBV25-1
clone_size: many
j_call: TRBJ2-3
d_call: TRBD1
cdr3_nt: TGTGCCAGCAGTGAACAAACCTTCCCACACGACAGGGTGAGCGATACGCAGTATTTT
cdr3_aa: CASSEQTFPHDRVSDTQYF

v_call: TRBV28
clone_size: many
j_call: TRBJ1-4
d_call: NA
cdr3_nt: TGTGCCAGCATCCCGGGCGGGGGGCCTAATGAAAAACTGTTTTTT
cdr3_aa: CASIPGGGPNEKLFF

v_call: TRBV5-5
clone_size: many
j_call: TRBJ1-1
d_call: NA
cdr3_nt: TGTGCCAGCAGCTCCGGACCGAACACTGAAGCTTTCTTT
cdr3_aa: CASSSGPNTEAFF

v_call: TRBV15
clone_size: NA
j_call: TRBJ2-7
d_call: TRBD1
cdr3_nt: TGTGCCACCAGCACCGACAGGGGGCCGGCCTACGAGCAGTACTTC
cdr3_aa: CATSTDRGPAYEQYF

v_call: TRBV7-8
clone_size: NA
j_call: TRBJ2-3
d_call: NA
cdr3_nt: TGTGCCAGCAGCACAAACACAGATACGCAGTATTTT
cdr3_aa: CASSTNTDTQYF

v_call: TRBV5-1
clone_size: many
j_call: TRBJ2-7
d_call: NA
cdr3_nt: TGCGCCAGCAGCTTGAGTAGCTACGAGCAGTACTTC
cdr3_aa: CASSLSSYEQYF

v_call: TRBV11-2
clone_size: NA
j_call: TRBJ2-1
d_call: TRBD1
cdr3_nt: TGTGCCAGCAGCTTAGGGACAGGACTTTCGAATGAGCAGTTCTTC
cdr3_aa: CASSLGTGLSNEQFF

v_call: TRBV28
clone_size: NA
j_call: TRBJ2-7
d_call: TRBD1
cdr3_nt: TGTGCCAGCAGTAAGGACAGGAACTACGAGCAGTACTTC
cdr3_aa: CASSKDRNYEQYF

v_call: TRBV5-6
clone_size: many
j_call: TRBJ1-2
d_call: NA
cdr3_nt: TGTGCCAGCAGCTTTAGGAGGGGCTTCGACTATGGCTACACCTTC
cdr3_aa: CASSFRRGFDYGYTF

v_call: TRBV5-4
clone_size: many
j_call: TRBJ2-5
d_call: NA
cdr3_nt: TGTGCCAGCAGCTTGGCTCGGTACCAAGAGACCCAGTACTTC
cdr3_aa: CASSLARYQETQYF

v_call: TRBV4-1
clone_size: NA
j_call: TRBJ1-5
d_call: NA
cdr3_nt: TGCGCCAGCAGCCAAGTCCCAGGGAGCAATCAGCCCCAGCATTTT
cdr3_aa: CASSQVPGSNQPQHF

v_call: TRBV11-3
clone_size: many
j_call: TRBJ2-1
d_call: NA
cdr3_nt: TGTGCCAGCAGCCCCTTTCGGTACAATGAGCAGTTCTTC
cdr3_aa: CASSPFRYNEQFF

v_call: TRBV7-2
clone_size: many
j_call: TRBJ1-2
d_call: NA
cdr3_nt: TGTGCCAGCAGCCGTCAGGGAGACTATGGCTACACCTTC
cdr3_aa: CASSRQGDYGYTF

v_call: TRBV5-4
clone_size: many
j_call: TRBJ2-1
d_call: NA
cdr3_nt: TGTGCCAGCAGCCCGACAGGAGACTCCTACAATGAGCAGTTCTTC
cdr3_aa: CASSPTGDSYNEQFF

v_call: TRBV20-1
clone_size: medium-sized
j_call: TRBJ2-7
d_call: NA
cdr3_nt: TGCAGTGCTAGAGATTGGCGGGGCCTCTCCTACGAGCAGTACTTC
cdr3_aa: CSARDWRGLSYEQYF

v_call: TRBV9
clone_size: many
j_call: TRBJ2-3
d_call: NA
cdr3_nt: TGTGCCAGCAGCGTGTATGGGGCCCTTCAGGGGACAGATACGCAGTATTTT
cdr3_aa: CASSVYGALQGTDTQYF

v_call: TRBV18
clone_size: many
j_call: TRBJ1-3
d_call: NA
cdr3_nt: TGTGCCAGCTCACCGTACGCAGAGACCTCTGGAAACACCATATATTTT
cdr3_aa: CASSPYAETSGNTIYF

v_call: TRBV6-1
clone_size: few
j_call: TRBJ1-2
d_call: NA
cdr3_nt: TGTGCCAGCATTCTAACAGGGAGGGTCTATGGCTACACCTTC
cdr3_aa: CASILTGRVYGYTF

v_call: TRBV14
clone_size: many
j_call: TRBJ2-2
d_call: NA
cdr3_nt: TGTGCCAGCAGCCAAGGGGGATGGGACACCGGGGAGCTGTTTTTT
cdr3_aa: CASSQGGWDTGELFF

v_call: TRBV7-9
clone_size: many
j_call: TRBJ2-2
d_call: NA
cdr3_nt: TGTGCCAGTAGACCGGGGACCGGGGAGCTGTTTTTT
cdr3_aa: CASRPGTGELFF

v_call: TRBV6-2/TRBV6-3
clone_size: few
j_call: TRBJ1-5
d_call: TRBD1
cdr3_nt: TGTGCCAGCAGTTACTCGGACAGGAGGTTCTATAGCAATCAGCCCCAGCATTTT
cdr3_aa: CASSYSDRRFYSNQPQHF

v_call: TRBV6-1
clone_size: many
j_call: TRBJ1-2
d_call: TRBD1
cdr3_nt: TGTGCCAGCACCCTCAACTTCCAGGGGGCGGAAGGCTACACCTTC
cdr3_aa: CASTLNFQGAEGYTF

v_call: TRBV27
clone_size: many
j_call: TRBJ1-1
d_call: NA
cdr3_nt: TGTGCCAGCACCCCCGGCAGCCTGAACACTGAAGCTTTCTTT
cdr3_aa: CASTPGSLNTEAFF

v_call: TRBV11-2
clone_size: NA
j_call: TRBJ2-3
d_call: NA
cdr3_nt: TGTGCCACCAGCTTAGAATTCTCAGATACGCAGTATTTT
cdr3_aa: CATSLEFSDTQYF

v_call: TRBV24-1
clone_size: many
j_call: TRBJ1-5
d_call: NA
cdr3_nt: TGTGCCACCAGTGACAGGTGGAGCAATCAGCCCCAGCATTTT
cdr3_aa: CATSDRWSNQPQHF

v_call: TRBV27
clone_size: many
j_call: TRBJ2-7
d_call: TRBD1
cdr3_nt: TGTGCCAGCAGTTTAGCTCGACAGGGTGGTGATTACGAGCAGTACTTC
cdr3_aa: CASSLARQGGDYEQYF

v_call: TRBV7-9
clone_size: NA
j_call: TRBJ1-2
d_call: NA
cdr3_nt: TGTGCCAGCAGCTTAGGGAGCAGCCTATATGGCTACACCTTC
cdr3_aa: CASSLGSSLYGYTF

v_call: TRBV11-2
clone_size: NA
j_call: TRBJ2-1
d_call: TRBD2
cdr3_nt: TGTGCCAGCATCTTAGTTTACGGGGGGACGAGCTCCTACAATGAGCAGTTCTTC
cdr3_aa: CASILVYGGTSSYNEQFF

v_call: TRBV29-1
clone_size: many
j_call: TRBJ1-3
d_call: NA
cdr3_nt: TGCAGCGTTGACGAATCGAGCTCTGGAAACACCATATATTTT
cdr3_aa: CSVDESSSGNTIYF